The clone carrying this TCR beta chain was recorded at least ten times. Its antigen is unidentified. In TCRdb, the multiplex PCR reads were re-called with MiXCR into one record per CDR3 protein. The profile shows 30,000 to 40,000 distinct CDR3 sequences, 35% to 40% of them singletons. This record belongs to a study of breast tumors, draining lymph nodes, adjacent tissues. Whole-study results and caveats: Compared with basal-like, luminal-like tumors shared significantly more repertoire with nontumor tissue. The lymph node origin of tumor T cells was framed as consistent with a hypothesis, not demonstrated.

V was cut by 1 base and J by 1 base, with 6 bases left in between. The CDR3 length is 15 residues. Looked up from germline, CDR1 is KGHDR and CDR2 is SFDVKD. The sequencing sample was made of breast tumor tissue. The TCR comes from a female donor with breast cancer. Some clones in this sample may be carry-over from other donors' samples. The chain couples TRBV24-1 to TRBJ2-2; D gene unclear. The chain's CDR3 is CATSDFNGNTGELFF. The DNA of the CDR3 is TGTGCCACCAGTGATTTCAACGGGAACACCGGGGAGCTGTTTTTT.